This T cell receptor beta chain comes out of a study of T cells in Graves' hyperthyroidism and ophthalmopathy. Study details: Specimen type is peripheral blood, collected at initial diagnosis prior to any treatment.

Germline V lookup: CDR1 PRHDT, CDR2 FYEKMQ (reference sequence). The CDR3 consists of 16 residues. J gave up 6 bases and V 1 base, and 5 bases lay outside the gene matches. This clonotype was counted many times. Its antigen is currently unknown. The TCR beta CDR3 regions underwent amplification using RNA transcripts as the source. During a first-round RT-PCR of the TCR CDR3, the HTBI primer set was used. TCRdb processed the multiplex PCR reads anew with MiXCR; each CDR3 protein has one entry. The table records about 640,000 distinct CDR3 sequences, roughly 14% of them present only once. Each 10 ml fresh peripheral blood draw supplied the PBMCs. Overall study results and limits: Blood held most thyroid clonotypes expanded above 0.001 frequency. With a median lead of roughly 6.8 months before onset, the model predicted ophthalmopathy.

Sequencing used blood. This chain joins TRBV13 and TRBJ2-1; 11 bases align to TRBD2. The source is a woman between 45 and 60 years old with Graves' ophthalmopathy. The DNA of the CDR3 is TGTGCCAGCAGCTTAGTCAGCCTAGCGGGAGGCAATGAGCAGTTCTTC. It encodes CASSLVSLAGGNEQFF. Filled out from reference TRBV13 and TRBJ2-1, the complete variable domain reads AAGVIQSPRHLIKEKRETATLKCYPIPRHDTVYWYQQGPGQDPQFLISFYEKMQSDKGSIPDRFSAQQFSDYHSELNMSSLELGDSALYFCASSLVSLAGGNEQFFGPGTRLTVL.